This entry lists 2 T cell receptor beta chains sequenced from one sample in a study of molecular identifiers for immune sequencing clone quantification. TCRdb passed the PCR reads through MiXCR, listing each CDR3 protein once. The sample shows around 460,000 distinct CDR3 sequences, about a quarter of them seen only once. The specimen was naive CD8+ T cells from blood, with Jurkat cell RNA spiked in. This sample's subset: FACS-sorted CD8+CD4-CCR7+CD45RA+ naive T cells. These receptors came from a human donor in good health. Some libraries in this study had Jurkat cell RNA spiked in.

In its sample, this clonotype was seen a few times. This chain uses TRBV6-2 or TRBV6-3 with TRBJ2-5, with 11 bases aligning to TRBD1. This CDR3 comprises 13 residues. The germline CDR1 and CDR2 sequences are MNHEY and SVGEGT. V lost 7 bases to trimming and J lost 4 bases; unmatched junction nucleotides: 2. The CDR3 DNA sequence: TGTGCCAGCACCGGGACAGGGGGAGAGACCCAGTACTTC. Translated, it gives CASTGTGGETQYF.

This clonotype came up a few times. The chain employs TRBV6-6 and TRBJ1-6; 7 nucleotides agree with TRBD1. This CDR3 contains 16 residues. Germline CDR1 MNHNY, CDR2 SVGAGI (reference sequence). With 3 bases clipped from V and 6 bases from J, the junction kept 8 bases outside the gene matches. The CDR3 protein is CASSYFPGQPNSPLHF. The CDR3 nucleotides are TGTGCCAGCAGTTATTTTCCGGGACAGCCTAATTCACCCCTCCACTTT.